One TCR beta chain is described in this entry. The antigen is not known. The data belong to a study of blood T cells in healthy people across ages. Per the germline V gene, CDR1 is SQVTM and CDR2 is ANQGSEA. The CDR3 contains 12 residues. The V and J ends lost 7 bases and 2 bases respectively, with 11 bases between them. Then a second PCR, running roughly 7 to 11 cycles, was carried out with a sample-barcoded 5' primer and a J-beta primer mix. TCRdb re-derived calls from the 5' RACE reads in MiXCR, one entry per CDR3 protein. Among roughly 2 million distinct CDR3 sequences listed, around 48% were seen once. Points from the study as a whole: Fewer expanded clones and more diversity marked long-lived versus aged donors. No one knew whether donors had CMV, which possibly confounded expanded clonotype changes. Per million T cells, TCR beta diversity dropped roughly linearly as age increased.

The sample, about 9.7 milliliters of peripheral blood, was drawn from each donor. The TCR was taken from a woman aged 40 to 55 in good health. V gene TRBV29-1 combines with J gene TRBJ2-5; no reliable D call. The sequenced sample consisted of blood. As DNA, the CDR3 is TGCAGCGAAAGGCAGTCACAAGAGACCCAGTACTTC. It is translated as CSERQSQETQYF.